This T cell receptor beta chain was obtained from a study of vaccination effects on CD4 cells after COVID-19. Assay used: immunoSEQ multiplex PCR; TCRdb lists only in-frame clones, some missing. The profile shows 45,000 to 50,000 clones, approximately 70% of them singletons. The CDR3 is made up of 15 amino acids. Germline CDR1 SGHRS, CDR2 YFSETQ. With 2 bases clipped from V and 5 bases from J, the junction kept 6 bases outside the gene matches. Study-wide findings and caveats: Both infection-induced and vaccine-induced clones contracted markedly at late post-vaccination timepoints.

Subsequent to a culture period of more than 8 days, CD4+ T cells were isolated. As for this clone: Antigen: not known.

The receptor was isolated from a human donor who received a COVID-19 vaccine. The chain recombines TRBV5-1 with TRBJ2-3, with 9 bases fitting TRBD2. The sample here was CD4+ T cells from PBMCs cultured without peptide, taken before COVID-19 vaccination. The CDR3 coding sequence is TGCGCCAGCAGCTTAACTAGCGGGTTAGGAGATACGCAGTATTTT. This encodes CASSLTSGLGDTQYF.